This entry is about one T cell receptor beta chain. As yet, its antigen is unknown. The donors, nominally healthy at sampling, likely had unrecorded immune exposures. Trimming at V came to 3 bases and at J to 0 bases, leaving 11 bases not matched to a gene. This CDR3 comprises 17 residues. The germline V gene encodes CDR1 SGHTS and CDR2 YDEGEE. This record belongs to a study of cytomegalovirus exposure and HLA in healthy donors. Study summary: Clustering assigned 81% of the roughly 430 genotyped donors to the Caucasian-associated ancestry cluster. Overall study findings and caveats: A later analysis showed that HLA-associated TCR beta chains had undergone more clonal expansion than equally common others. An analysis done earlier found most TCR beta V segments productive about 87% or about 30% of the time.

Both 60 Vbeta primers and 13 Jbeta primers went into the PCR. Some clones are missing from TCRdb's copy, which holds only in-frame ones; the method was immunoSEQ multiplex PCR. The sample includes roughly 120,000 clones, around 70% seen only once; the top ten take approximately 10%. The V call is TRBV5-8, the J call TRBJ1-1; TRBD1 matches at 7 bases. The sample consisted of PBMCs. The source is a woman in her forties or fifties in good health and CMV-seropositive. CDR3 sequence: CASSSRTGSFVNTEAFF. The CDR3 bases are TGTGCCAGCAGCTCACGGACAGGTTCGTTTGTGAACACTGAAGCTTTCTTT.